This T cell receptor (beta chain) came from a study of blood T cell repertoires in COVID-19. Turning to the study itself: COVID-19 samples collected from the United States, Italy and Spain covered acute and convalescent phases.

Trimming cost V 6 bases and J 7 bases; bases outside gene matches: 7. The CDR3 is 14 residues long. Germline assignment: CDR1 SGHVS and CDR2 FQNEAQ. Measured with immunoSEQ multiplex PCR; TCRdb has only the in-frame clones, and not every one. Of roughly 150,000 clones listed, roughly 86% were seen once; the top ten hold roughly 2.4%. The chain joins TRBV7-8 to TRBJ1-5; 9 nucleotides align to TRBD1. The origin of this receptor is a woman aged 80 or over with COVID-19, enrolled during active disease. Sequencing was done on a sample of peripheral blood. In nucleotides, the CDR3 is TGTGCCAGCAGTCAAAGGGACAGGGACCAGCCCCAGCATTTT. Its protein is CASSQRDRDQPQHF. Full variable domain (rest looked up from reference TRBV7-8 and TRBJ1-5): GAGVSQSPRYKVAKRGQDVALRCDPISGHVSLFWYQQALGQGPEFLTYFQNEAQLDKSGLPSDRFFAERPEGSVSTLKIQRTQQEDSAVYLCASSQRDRDQPQHFGDGTRLSIL.